These 19 T cell receptor beta chains came from one sample sequenced in a study of blood T cells in healthy people across ages. A second PCR, run for about 6 to 11 cycles, used a sample-barcoded 5' primer plus a J-beta primer mix. TCRdb reanalysed the 5' RACE reads using MiXCR and keeps one entry per CDR3 protein. The sample records 760,000 or so distinct CDR3 sequences, 20% to 25% being singletons. The same data also went into a second study, on T cells of mothers and their children.

Sequencing was carried out using blood. The receptors were gathered from a boy younger than 18 in good health.

This clonotype came up a few times. V gene TRBV7-2 combines with J gene TRBJ2-5; D is possibly TRBD1 (5 bases). V dropped 1 base and J dropped 5 bases, with 14 bases sitting between them. The V gene's germline CDR1 is SGHTA and CDR2 FQGNSA. The CDR3 loop spans 15 amino acids. CDR3: CASSLDGATGETQYF. The CDR3 DNA sequence: TGTGCCAGCAGCTTAGATGGGGCTACCGGGGAGACCCAGTACTTC. Full variable domain (remainder filled in from reference TRBV7-2 and TRBJ2-5): GAGVSQSPSNKVTEKGKDVELRCDPISGHTALYWYRQSLGQGLEFLIYFQGNSAPDKSGLPSDRFSAERTGGSVSTLTIQRTQQEDSAVYLCASSLDGATGETQYFGPGTRLLVL.

This clonotype was recorded a few times. V and J are TRBV6-5 and TRBJ2-1, with TRBD2 matching over 11 bases. The DNA end favors TRBJ2-5, so the J call may be wrong. The CDR3 loop spans 14 amino acids. Germline CDR1 and CDR2: MNHEY and SVGAGI. The CDR3 sequence: CASSKLAGVETQYF. The CDR3 bases are TGTGCCAGCAGTAAACTAGCGGGGGTTGAGACCCAGTACTTC.

The V and J genes are TRBV12-3 or TRBV12-4 and TRBJ1-2; no reliable D call. V was cut by 2 bases and J by 0 bases, with 16 bases left in between. The CDR3 totals 17 residues. The CDR3 protein is CASSLSSQSAANYGYTF. CDR3 nucleotides: TGTGCCAGCAGTTTATCGAGTCAGTCAGCAGCTAACTATGGCTACACCTTC.

This chain connects TRBV29-1 to TRBJ2-5, with a possible D match to TRBD2 (6 bases). V was cut by 4 bases and J by 2 bases, with 14 bases left in between. Germline V gene sequence: CDR1 SQVTM, CDR2 ANQGSEA. The CDR3 extends over 14 amino acids. The CDR3 loop reads CSVGSGPLQETQYF. CDR3 coding DNA: TGCAGCGTTGGCAGCGGGCCCTTACAAGAGACCCAGTACTTC. Variable domain in full (rest from reference TRBV29-1 and TRBJ2-5): SAVISQKPSRDICQRGTSLTIQCQVDSQVTMMFWYRQQPGQSLTLIATANQGSEATYESGFVIDKFPISRPNLTFSTLTVSNMSPEDSSIYLCSVGSGPLQETQYFGPGTRLLVL.

The J gene is TRBJ2-5, the V gene TRBV20-1; TRBD1 agrees at 8 bases. The J call could be wrong; TRBJ2-7 is a better fit for the DNA end. Germline V lookup: CDR1 DFQATT, CDR2 SNEGSKA (reference sequence). The CDR3 consists of 15 residues. CDR3 DNA sequence: TGCAGTGCTAGGAATGGACAGGGAGGAACCTACGAGCAGTACTTC. Translating it yields CSARNGQGGTYEQYF.

In this sample, this clonotype turned up a few times. The chain links TRBV18 to TRBJ2-4; TRBD1 is a possible D gene (6 bases). V lost 6 bases and J lost 6, with 15 bases in between. CDR3 length equals 14 residues. Germline loops: CDR1 KGHSH, CDR2 LQKENI. The CDR3 DNA sequence: TGTGCCAGCTCCCACCCCGACAGGATAAACATTCAGTACTTC. Amino acid sequence: CASSHPDRINIQYF.

The genes are TRBV12-5 and TRBJ2-4; TRBD1 matches at 8 bases. J gave up 1 base and V 5 bases, and 13 bases lay outside the gene matches. The CDR3 length is 18 residues. CDR1 is LGHNT, CDR2 FRNRAP, per germline. The CDR3 reads CASGLPLQGAGAKNIQYF. DNA of the CDR3: TGTGCTAGTGGTCTTCCCTTGCAGGGGGCCGGGGCCAAAAACATTCAGTACTTC.

This chain joins TRBV7-3 and TRBJ2-7; the match to TRBD1 covers 9 bases. Germline V gene lookup returns CDR1 SGHTA and CDR2 FQGTGA. The V gene end was trimmed by 5 bases and the J gene end by 3 bases; junction bases not matched to a gene: 8. The CDR3 spans 15 residues. CDR3 residues: CASSVTGTGYYEQYF. The CDR3 DNA reads TGTGCCAGCAGCGTTACCGGGACAGGGTACTACGAGCAGTACTTC.

The chain joins TRBV12-3 or TRBV12-4 to TRBJ1-2, with D uncertain. There are 12 residues in the CDR3. The V end lost 2 bases, the J end lost 7 bases, and 8 bases lay between the germline ends. This CDR3 reads CASSLWEGGYTF. DNA of the CDR3: TGTGCCAGCAGTTTATGGGAAGGTGGCTACACCTTC.

The chain uses TRBV7-2 and TRBJ2-1, with TRBD2 matching over 10 bases. With V trimmed by 0 bases and J by 9 bases, 8 bases remained unmatched. In germline, CDR1 is SGHTA, CDR2 FQGNSA. The CDR3 contains 16 residues. This chain's CDR3 is CASSLARSSGSFEQFF. The CDR3, as DNA: TGTGCCAGCAGCTTAGCGCGCTCTAGCGGGAGCTTTGAGCAGTTCTTC.

This clonotype was counted a few times. The rearrangement joins TRBV5-1 to TRBJ2-1; possible D gene TRBD2, 7 bases. This CDR3 is built from 14 residues. CDR1 is SGHRS, CDR2 YFSETQ, per germline. V gave up 7 bases and J gave up 7 bases, with 18 bases separating them. The CDR3 DNA is TGCGCCAGCTCCGCCGGGACTACAGGGAATGAGCAGTTCTTC. This codes for CASSAGTTGNEQFF.

There are a few counts of this clonotype. This sequence joins TRBV7-9 and TRBJ2-5; D is unresolved. The DNA end is a closer match to TRBJ2-7, so the J assignment may be wrong. This CDR3 has 15 residues. The germline V gene encodes CDR1 SEHNR and CDR2 FQNEAQ (reference sequence). The CDR3 bases are TGTGCCAGCAGCTTCTCCGGGTTGGGTTCCTACGAGCAGTACTTC. This codes for CASSFSGLGSYEQYF.

V is TRBV14 and J is TRBJ2-1; 9 nucleotides line up with TRBD2. Germline CDR1 reads SGHDN; CDR2 reads FVKESK. The CDR3 is 13 residues long. V lost 0 bases to trimming and J lost 9 bases; unmatched junction nucleotides: 0. CDR3 residues: CASSQELAGEQFF. CDR3 nucleotides: TGTGCCAGCAGCCAAGAACTAGCGGGTGAGCAGTTCTTC.

The J gene is TRBJ1-4, the V gene TRBV18; D is uncertain. Germline V gene data show CDR1 as KGHSH and CDR2 as LQKENI. Trimming shortened V by 4 bases and J by 12 bases, and 12 bases separated the two germline ends. The CDR3 length is 12 residues. The CDR3 loop is CASSLQTEELFF. The CDR3 coding sequence is TGTGCCAGCTCACTACAGACCGAAGAACTGTTTTTT.

This clonotype was seen a handful of times. The chain recombines TRBV6-5 with TRBJ2-2, with D unclear. V dropped 0 bases and J dropped 6 bases, with 8 bases sitting between them. The germline V gene encodes CDR1 MNHEY and CDR2 SVGAGI. There are 14 residues in the CDR3. The CDR3 DNA reads as TGTGCCAGCAGTTACTCTCGAAACCCCGGGGAGCTGTTTTTT. Translation: CASSYSRNPGELFF.

This clonotype was picked up a small number of times. The chain has TRBV6-1 and TRBJ2-5, with 12 positions matching TRBD2. The CDR3 sequence is 15 residues long. Trimming removed 0 bases from V and 11 bases from J; junction bases left unmatched: 7. Germline V lookup: CDR1 MNHNS, CDR2 SASEGT. For the CDR3, the DNA is TGTGCCAGCAGTGAAGCTCTAGCGGGAGGGCGAGAGCAGTACTTC. Translating gives CASSEALAGGREQYF.

The chain employs TRBV19 and TRBJ1-1; D is ambiguous. Germline V gene sequence: CDR1 LNHDA, CDR2 SQIVND (reference sequence). The CDR3 runs 14 residues. Trimming left V 5 bases short and J 5 bases short, with 15 bases between. The CDR3 reads CASSSVGVGTEAFF. For the CDR3, the DNA is TGTGCCAGTAGTTCAGTCGGGGTGGGTACTGAAGCTTTCTTT.

The sample holds a few counts of this clonotype. CDR3 nucleotides: TGTGCCACCAGTGACAGGGACGGAAACACTGAAGCTTTCTTT. Its translation: CATSDRDGNTEAFF. The rearrangement uses TRBV24-1 and TRBJ1-1; a possible D gene is TRBD1 (5 bases). In germline, CDR1 is KGHDR, CDR2 SFDVKD. Trimming took 4 bases from V and 2 from J, leaving 10 bases between them. The CDR3 is 14 amino acids.

This clonotype was counted only a few times. This chain links TRBV4-3 with TRBJ2-5; D is unclear. TRBJ2-7 matches the DNA end more closely, so the J call is doubtful. The germline CDR1 and CDR2 sequences are LGHNA and YSLEER. This CDR3 has 13 residues. The CDR3 loop is CASSQVDRDEQYF. The CDR3 nucleotides are TGCGCCAGCAGCCAAGTGGATCGGGACGAGCAGTACTTC.